A selection of T cell receptor beta chains follows, all from one sample in a study of CD39 and CD103 CD8 tumor-infiltrating T cells. Produced via immunoSEQ multiplex PCR; TCRdb's table is partial and in-frame only. The table records 600 or so clones, about 70% of them present only once. What was sequenced was CD39- CD103+ CD8+ T cells sorted from the tumor. The receptors come from a human donor with head and neck squamous cell carcinoma. CDR3s leave out the opening cysteine and the closing phenylalanine or tryptophan.

TRBJ1-6 | TRBV21-1 | ASGTGNLTRSPLH
TRBJ2-5 | TRBV2 | ASSEGEDRLQETQY
TRBJ2-7 | TRBV7-2 | ASSSGPNYEQY
TRBJ1-2 | TRBV27 | ASSQYGQGPNYGYT
TRBJ1-5 | TRBV4-1 | ASSQAVTRGVLNQPQH
TRBJ2-7 | TRBV27 | ASSPMAGQGGHEQY
TRBJ2-1 | TRBV2 | ASSDGTDYNEQF
TRBJ1-2 | TRBV7-9 | ASSLAVGNGYGYT
TRBJ2-1 | TRBV5-5 | ASSLASYNEQF
TRBJ1-6 | TRBV5-1 | ASSLLGPNSPLH
TRBJ2-7 | TRBV7-8 | ASSSVTGQGNYEQY
TRBJ1-5 | TRBV6-5 | ASSRMGGSNQPQH
TRBJ2-1 | TRBV19 | ASSIVRARGYNEQF
TRBJ2-7 | TRBV18 | ASSRSGASYEQY
TRBJ1-1 | TRBV5-1 | ASSFRPAQKAF
TRBJ2-7 | TRBV21-1 | ASSTSRGEDYEQY
TRBJ2-5 | TRBV6-1 | ASSEAGFETQY
TRBJ2-1 | TRBV25-1 | ASSRRPGGQDVNEQF
TRBJ2-2 | TRBV4-1 | ASSYIQGEGTGELF
TRBJ2-7 | TRBV7-8 | ASSLAGGLDEQY
TRBJ1-5 | TRBV5-5 | ASSSTAGASNQPQH
TRBJ2-7 | TRBV6-1 | ASSEGDSSYEQY
TRBJ2-3 | TRBV5-6 | ASSPGLGTDTQY
TRBJ1-1 | TRBV6-6 | ASSYLTGGMIEAF
TRBJ2-2 | TRBV5-4 | ASSLHANTGELF
TRBJ1-1 | TRBV9 | ASSVAGMNTEAF
TRBJ2-7 | TRBV5-6 | ASSLGAVPSKQY
NA | TRBV6-5 | ASSYSNGIQGNEQY
TRBJ2-7 | TRBV7-6 | ASSAGPNYEQY
TRBJ1-5 | TRBV7-2 | ASSLFRGDQPQH
TRBJ2-1 | TRBV25-1 | ASSELGNEQF
TRBJ2-1 | TRBV4-3 | ASSPGHGTGRSDNEQF
TRBJ2-3 | TRBV6-5 | ASSSEPSTDTQY
TRBJ1-2 | TRBV7-1 | ASSLGLMGGYT
TRBJ2-7 | TRBV2 | ASRAPGTGSSYEQY
TRBJ1-1 | TRBV27 | ASSYGLGTEAF
TRBJ2-2 | TRBV27 | ASSFPSGELF
TRBJ2-1 | TRBV6-1 | ASSTSGGPYNEQF
TRBJ2-3 | TRBV27 | ASSFLAGGYTDTQY
TRBJ1-2 | TRBV4-1 | ASSQSPGEGYT
TRBJ2-1 | TRBV7-6 | ASSLRTGYNEQF
TRBJ1-1 | TRBV6-6 | ASSLQRTYNTEAF
TRBJ2-5 | TRBV29-1 | SVEWQTQY
TRBJ1-2 | TRBV2 | AIVRGNYGYT
TRBJ1-1 | TRBV11-2 | ASSSQDRESTEAF
TRBJ2-1 | TRBV7-9 | ASSYSDRGEEGV